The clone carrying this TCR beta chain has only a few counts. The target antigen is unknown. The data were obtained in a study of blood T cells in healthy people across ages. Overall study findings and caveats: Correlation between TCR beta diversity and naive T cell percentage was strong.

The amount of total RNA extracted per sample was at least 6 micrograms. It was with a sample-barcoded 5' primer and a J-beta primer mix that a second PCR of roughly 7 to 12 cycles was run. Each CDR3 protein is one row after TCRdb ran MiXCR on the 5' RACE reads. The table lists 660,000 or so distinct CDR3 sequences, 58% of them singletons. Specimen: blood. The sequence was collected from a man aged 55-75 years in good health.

The CDR3 region is CASSYSASGRGETQYF. For the CDR3, the DNA is TGTGCCAGCAGTTACTCGGCTAGCGGTCGGGGCGAGACCCAGTACTTC. The chain employs TRBV6-6 and TRBJ2-5, with 7 nucleotides matching TRBD2. The CDR3 has 16 amino acids. The V gene end was trimmed by 0 bases and the J gene end by 5 bases; junction bases not matched to a gene: 9. Germline assignment: CDR1 MNHNY and CDR2 SVGAGI (reference sequence).